One T cell receptor (beta chain) is described in this entry. What it binds is unknown. Each healthy control was a blood donor; the group had a median age of 56 years (range 21-70), and 55% were female. There are 15 residues in the CDR3. The germline CDR1 and CDR2 sequences are KGHSH and LQKENI. V shed 3 bases and J shed 6 bases, with 18 bases lying between them. These data belong to a study of somatic mutations in cytotoxic T cells in rheumatoid arthritis. Assay used: immunoSEQ multiplex PCR; TCRdb lists only in-frame clones, some missing. This sample has fewer than 30,000 clones; roughly 87% occur once, and the top ten carry roughly 4.9%. Points from the study as a whole: CD8+ clonality increased with age in rheumatoid arthritis patients but not in healthy controls. There was no significant difference in CD8+ T-cell clonality between rheumatoid arthritis patients and age-matched healthy controls. A single CD8+ clone exceeded 20% of CD8+ cells in about an eighth of the roughly 65 patients.

The specimen sequenced was CD8+ T cells sorted from blood. The chain employs TRBV18 and TRBJ2-7, with D possibly TRBD1 on 6 matching bases. This TCR came from a man aged 45-65 years in good health. CDR3 coding DNA: TGTGCCAGCTCACCTCCGGGACACTCCTCTTTCGAGCAGTACTTC. This encodes CASSPPGHSSFEQYF.